This T cell receptor beta chain is drawn from a study of blood T cell repertoires in COVID-19. TCRdb's copy holds only in-frame clones and misses some; the assay was immunoSEQ multiplex PCR. The repertoire consists of about 130,000 clones, with about four fifths occurring once and the leading ten covering around 2.7%. The CDR3 extends over 16 amino acids. Per germline, CDR1 SGHDT and CDR2 YYEEEE. Germline trimming cut 3 bases from V and 6 bases from J; bases unmatched to any gene: 12. This sequence joins TRBV5-6 and TRBJ2-3; 8 nucleotides match TRBD1. Sequencing was carried out using peripheral blood. The clonotype originates from a woman aged 80 or over with acute or convalescent COVID-19. CDR3 nucleotides: TGTGCCAGCAGCTCAATGGCCGACAGGGGCCTGGATACGCAGTATTTT. It codes for CASSSMADRGLDTQYF.